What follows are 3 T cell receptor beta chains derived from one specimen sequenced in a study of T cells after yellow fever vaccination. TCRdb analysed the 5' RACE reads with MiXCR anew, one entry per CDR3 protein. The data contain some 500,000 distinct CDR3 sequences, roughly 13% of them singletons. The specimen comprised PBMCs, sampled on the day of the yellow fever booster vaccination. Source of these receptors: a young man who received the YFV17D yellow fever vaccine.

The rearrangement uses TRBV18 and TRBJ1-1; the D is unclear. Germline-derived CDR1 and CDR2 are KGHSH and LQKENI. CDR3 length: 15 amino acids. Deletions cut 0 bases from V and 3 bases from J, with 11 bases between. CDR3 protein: CASSPPQKVYTEAFF. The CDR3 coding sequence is TGTGCCAGCTCACCACCGCAAAAAGTTTACACTGAAGCTTTCTTT.

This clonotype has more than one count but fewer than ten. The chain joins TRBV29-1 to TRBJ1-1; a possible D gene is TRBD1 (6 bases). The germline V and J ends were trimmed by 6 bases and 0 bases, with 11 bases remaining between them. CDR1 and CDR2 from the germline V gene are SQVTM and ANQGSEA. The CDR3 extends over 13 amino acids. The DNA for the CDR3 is TGCAGCGTCTACAGGGCCATGAACACTGAAGCTTTCTTT. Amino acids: CSVYRAMNTEAFF.

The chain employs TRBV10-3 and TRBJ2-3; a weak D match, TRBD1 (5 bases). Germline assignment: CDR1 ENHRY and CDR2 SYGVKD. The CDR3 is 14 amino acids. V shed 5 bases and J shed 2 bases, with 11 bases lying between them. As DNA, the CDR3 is TGTGCCATCAGTTTGTTAGGGGTCACAGATACGCAGTATTTT. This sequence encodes CAISLLGVTDTQYF.